This entry features one T cell receptor beta chain sequence. These data belong to a study of shared clonotypes between healthy human individuals. Turning to the study itself: The cohort comprised a couple of women and a few men. Their ages spanned 18 to 49 years.

With 10 bases removed from V and 8 bases from J, the gap between germline ends came to 5 bases. This CDR3 is built from 8 residues. Germline CDR1 SGHAT, CDR2 FQNNGV. The repertoire was sequenced with immunoSEQ multiplex PCR; TCRdb's copy has only in-frame clones and lacks some. The repertoire consists of 2 million to 2.5 million clones, with around 93% occurring once and the leading ten covering over 1.5%. CD45RO negativity and positive selection for CCR7 defined naive CD8 cells, a population that excluded terminally differentiated effector memory CD45RA+ cells. The origin of this receptor is a young man in good health. Some clones in this sample may be carry-over from other donors' samples. This sequence joins TRBV11-2 and TRBJ1-1; no reliable D call. What was sequenced was naive CD8+ T cells from PBMCs. The CDR3 reads CATGEAFF. The CDR3 DNA is TGTGCCACCGGAGAAGCTTTCTTT.